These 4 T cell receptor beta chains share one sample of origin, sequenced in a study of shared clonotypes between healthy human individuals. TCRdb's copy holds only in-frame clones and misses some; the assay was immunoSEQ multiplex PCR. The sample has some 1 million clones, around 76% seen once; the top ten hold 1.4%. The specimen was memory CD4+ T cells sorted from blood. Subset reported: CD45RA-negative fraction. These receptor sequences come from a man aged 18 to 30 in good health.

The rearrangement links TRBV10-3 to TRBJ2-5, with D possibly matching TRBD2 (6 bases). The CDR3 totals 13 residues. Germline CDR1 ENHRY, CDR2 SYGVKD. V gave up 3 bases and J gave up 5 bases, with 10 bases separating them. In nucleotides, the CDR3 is TGTGCCATCAGTGATGGGCTAGCGGAGACCCAGTACTTC. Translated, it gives CAISDGLAETQYF.

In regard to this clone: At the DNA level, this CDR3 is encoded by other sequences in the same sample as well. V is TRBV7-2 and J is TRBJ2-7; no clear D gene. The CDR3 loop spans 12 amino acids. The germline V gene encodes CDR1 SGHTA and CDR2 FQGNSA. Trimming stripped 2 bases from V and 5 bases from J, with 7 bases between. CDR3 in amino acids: CASSLFRDEQYF. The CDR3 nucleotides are TGTGCCAGCAGCTTATTTAGGGACGAGCAGTACTTC. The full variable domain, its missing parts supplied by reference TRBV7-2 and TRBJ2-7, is GAGVSQSPSNKVTEKGKDVELRCDPISGHTALYWYRQSLGQGLEFLIYFQGNSAPDKSGLPSDRFSAERTGGSVSTLTIQRTQQEDSAVYLCASSLFRDEQYFGPGTRLTVT.

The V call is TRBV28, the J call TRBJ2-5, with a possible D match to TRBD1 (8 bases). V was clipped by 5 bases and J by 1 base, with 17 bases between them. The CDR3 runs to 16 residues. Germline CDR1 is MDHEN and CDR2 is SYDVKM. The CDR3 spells CASSPQQGGLQETQYF. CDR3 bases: TGTGCCAGCAGTCCCCAACAGGGGGGGCTCCAAGAGACCCAGTACTTC. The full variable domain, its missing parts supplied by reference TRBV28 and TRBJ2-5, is DVKVTQSSRYLVKRTGEKVFLECVQDMDHENMFWYRQDPGLGLRLIYFSYDVKMKEKGDIPEGYSVSREKKERFSLILESASTNQTSMYLCASSPQQGGLQETQYFGPGTRLLVL.

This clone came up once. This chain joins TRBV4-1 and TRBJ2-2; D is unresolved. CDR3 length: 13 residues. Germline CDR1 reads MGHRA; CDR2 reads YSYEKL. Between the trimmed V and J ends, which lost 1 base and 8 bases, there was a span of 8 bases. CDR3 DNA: TGCGCCAGCAGCCAAGCTCCTACTGGGGAGCTGTTTTTT. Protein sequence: CASSQAPTGELFF.